Following are 14 T cell receptor beta chains from one sample sequenced in a study of CD8 T cells in ankylosing spondylitis (TCRdb year 2017). Receptor amplification or capture employed 5' RACE. The instrument given in TCRdb is Illumina MiSeq. Using fastp at Q25 and MiXCR, TCRdb reprocessed the public reads and kept productive beta chains. A single entry per CDR3 protein holds the most common genes and DNA from its merged rows. A total of roughly 26,000 distinct CDR3 sequences appear in this sample, over 10% of them only once. Jointly, the top ten make up about 35% of the sample. What was sequenced was blood. The source is a male donor with ankylosing spondylitis or in good health (not recorded which).

The V gene is TRBV15, the J gene TRBJ1-4, with D unclear. This CDR3 is 13 amino acids long. Looked up from germline, CDR1 is LNHNV and CDR2 is YYDKDF (reference sequence). The germline V and J ends were trimmed by 0 bases and 5 bases, with 4 bases remaining between them. As DNA, the CDR3 is TGTGCCACCAGCAGAGAGTTGAATGAAAAACTGTTTTTT. This sequence encodes CATSRELNEKLFF.

The chain combines TRBV5-1 with TRBJ2-3, with 14 bases fitting TRBD2. The V and J ends lost 0 bases and 4 bases, in that order; junction bases with no gene match: 4. Germline V lookup: CDR1 SGHRS, CDR2 YFSETQ. This CDR3 spans 17 amino acids. CDR3 protein: CASSLEGLAGAADTQYF. The CDR3 DNA sequence: TGCGCCAGCAGCTTGGAGGGACTAGCGGGAGCTGCAGATACGCAGTATTTT. Variable domain in full (rest from reference TRBV5-1 and TRBJ2-3): KAGVTQTPRYLIKTRGQQVTLSCSPISGHRSVSWYQQTPGQGLQFLFEYFSETQRNKGNFPGRFSGRQFSNSRSEMNVSTLELGDSALYLCASSLEGLAGAADTQYFGPGTRLTVL.

The J gene is TRBJ2-2, the V gene TRBV5-1; D gene ambiguous. Germline CDR1 reads SGHRS; CDR2 reads YFSETQ. V lost 4 bases and J 7 bases, leaving 14 bases between the germline ends. The CDR3 contains 14 residues. The CDR3 DNA sequence: TGCGCCAGCAGCACCGGACCTGTCGTCGGGGAGCTGTTTTTT. Residues: CASSTGPVVGELFF. Full variable domain (remainder filled in from reference TRBV5-1 and TRBJ2-2): KAGVTQTPRYLIKTRGQQVTLSCSPISGHRSVSWYQQTPGQGLQFLFEYFSETQRNKGNFPGRFSGRQFSNSRSEMNVSTLELGDSALYLCASSTGPVVGELFFGEGSRLTVL.

This clonotype was counted ten times or more. The chain joins TRBV9 to TRBJ2-7, with 11 bases that match TRBD1. Unmatched junction bases numbered 2, after V lost 0 bases and J lost 6 bases. The CDR3 consists of 14 residues. In germline, CDR1 is SGDLS, CDR2 YYNGEE. CDR3 loop: CASSVGGTGGEQYF. Written as DNA, the CDR3 is TGTGCCAGCAGCGTAGGTGGGACAGGGGGCGAGCAGTACTTC.

In its sample, this clonotype was seen a few times. This sequence joins TRBV11-2 and TRBJ2-1; no clear D gene. Per the germline V gene, CDR1 is SGHAT and CDR2 is FQNNGV. The CDR3 covers 14 residues. V gave up 0 bases and J gave up 4 bases, with 7 bases separating them. In DNA, the CDR3 is TGTGCCAGCAGCTTAGATATACTTTACAATGAGCAGTTCTTC. Its translation: CASSLDILYNEQFF. The full variable domain, completed using reference TRBV11-2 and TRBJ2-1, is EAGVAQSPRYKIIEKRQSVAFWCNPISGHATLYWYQQILGQGPKLLIQFQNNGVVDDSQLPKDRFSAERLKGVDSTLKIQPAKLEDSAVYLCASSLDILYNEQFFGPGTRLTVL.

This clonotype was recorded many times. The rearrangement joins TRBV19 to TRBJ1-5; D ambiguous. This CDR3 has 14 amino acids. Germline assignment: CDR1 LNHDA and CDR2 SQIVND (reference sequence). Trimming cost V 6 bases and J 8 bases, with 17 bases left between them. In nucleotides, the CDR3 is TGTGCCAGTAGCCCCATAAGTGGTTCGGAGCCCCAGCATTTT. Amino acids: CASSPISGSEPQHF.

This clonotype has a handful of counts. This chain uses TRBV12-3 or TRBV12-4 with TRBJ2-1; D is possibly TRBD1 or TRBD2 (6 bases each). The CDR3 consists of 14 residues. Trimming removed 4 bases at V and 11 bases at J, with 18 bases between. CDR3 in amino acids: CASSWGARGVQQFF. In nucleotides, the CDR3 is TGTGCCAGCAGTTGGGGGGCCCGCGGGGTACAGCAGTTCTTC.

V and J are TRBV7-2 and TRBJ1-4; maybe TRBD1 (5 bases). CDR1 and CDR2 from the germline V gene are SGHTA and FQGNSA. V lost 4 bases to trimming and J lost 8 bases, with 20 bases between them. The CDR3 is 16 amino acids. CDR3 protein: CASSSKASGIGEKLFF. Here the CDR3 DNA reads TGTGCCAGCAGCTCTAAGGCCTCAGGGATAGGAGAAAAACTGTTTTTT.

This clonotype was counted many times. J is TRBJ2-1 and V is TRBV28, with D uncertain. Trimming removed 5 bases at V and 8 bases at J, with 13 bases between. Germline V lookup: CDR1 MDHEN, CDR2 SYDVKM. The CDR3 totals 13 residues. CDR3 sequence reads: CASSPKRLDEQFF. CDR3 DNA: TGTGCCAGCAGTCCGAAACGCTTGGATGAGCAGTTCTTC.

This clonotype was observed a few times. The chain recombines TRBV5-1 with TRBJ2-3; D is uncertain. Germline V gives CDR1 SGHRS, CDR2 YFSETQ. V lost 7 bases and J lost 2, with 8 bases in between. The length of the CDR3 is 12 residues. CDR3 in amino acids: CASFGPTDTQYF. The CDR3, as DNA: TGCGCCAGCTTCGGACCCACAGATACGCAGTATTTT.

The CDR3 DNA follows: TGTGCCAGCAGAGAGAGCACAGATACGCAGTATTTT. Amino acid sequence: CASRESTDTQYF. The chain recombines TRBV6-2 or TRBV6-3 with TRBJ2-3; D is uncertain. Germline CDR1 MNHEY, CDR2 SVGEGT. There are 12 residues in the CDR3. The germline V and J ends were trimmed by 6 bases and 0 bases, with 4 bases remaining between them.

This clonotype was found a few times. The rearrangement joins TRBV7-9 to TRBJ2-7, with D perhaps TRBD2 (5 bases). This CDR3 has 14 residues. V was trimmed by 1 base and J by 2 bases, leaving 9 bases between them. The germline V gene encodes CDR1 SEHNR and CDR2 FQNEAQ (reference sequence). The CDR3 DNA sequence: TGTGCCAGCAGCTTAGTAGCGATGGCCTACGAGCAGTACTTC. It is translated as CASSLVAMAYEQYF.

The gene calls are TRBV11-2 and TRBJ1-2; weak D call: TRBD1 (6 bases). Germline V gene data show CDR1 as SGHAT and CDR2 as FQNNGV. Trimming took off 5 bases at V and 7 bases at J, with 11 bases between the two ends. CDR3 size: 12 residues. CDR3 DNA: TGTGCCAGCAGCGCCCACAGGGTTGGCTACACCTTC. Protein: CASSAHRVGYTF.

This clonotype showed up many times. The J gene is TRBJ2-3, the V gene TRBV7-3; D unresolved. Germline lookup yields CDR1 SGHTA and CDR2 FQGTGA. The CDR3 runs 13 residues. Trimming shortened V by 5 bases and J by 6 bases, and 12 bases separated the two germline ends. The CDR3 sequence is CASSPHGGDTQYF. The DNA of the CDR3 is TGTGCCAGCAGCCCCCACGGCGGCGATACGCAGTATTTT.